This TCR beta chain comes out of a study of T cells in Graves' hyperthyroidism and ophthalmopathy. For the study at large: Peripheral blood was obtained at initial diagnosis, preceding any treatment.

The CDR3 has 17 amino acids. Losses at the gene ends were 0 bases for V and 5 bases for J; bases not matched to a gene: 8. The V gene's germline CDR1 is LNHDA and CDR2 SQIVND (reference sequence). Disease lasting under 3 months, a NOSPECS grade of at least 4, and a Clinical Activity Score of at least 3 were features of the ophthalmopathy patients. It was uncontrolled infection, other autoimmune disease, pregnancy or lactation that excluded patients. In this sample, this clonotype turned up once. Amplification of TCR beta CDR3 regions used RNA as the template. A first-round RT-PCR of the TCR CDR3 used the HTBI primer set. TCRdb redid the calling of the multiplex PCR reads with MiXCR, one entry per CDR3 protein. In the table there are 450,000 to 650,000 distinct CDR3 sequences, 14% of which are singletons.

The sequencing input was blood. V and J are TRBV19 and TRBJ2-5, with 11 bases lining up with TRBD1. This TCR came from a woman under 30 with Graves' ophthalmopathy. The CDR3 sequence is CASSIDIGQGAWETQYF. The CDR3 bases are TGTGCCAGTAGTATAGATATTGGACAGGGGGCTTGGGAGACCCAGTACTTC.